The present T cell receptor beta chain was sequenced within a study of beta chain features in type 1 diabetes. The CDR3 totals 14 residues. J gave up 8 bases and V 5 bases, and 11 bases lay outside the gene matches. CDR1 and CDR2 from the germline V gene are SGHAT and FQDESV (reference sequence). Findings and caveats of the study: Type 1 diabetes patients showed a moderate but significant shortening of TCRB CDR3s in all four CD4+ subsets.

Expressed TCRB transcripts got sequenced, as all isolated RNA was reverse transcribed. Clones were read by immunoSEQ multiplex PCR, and TCRdb kept only the in-frame ones, dropping some. The data hold 95,000 to 110,000 clones, with around 30% observed a single time. On this clone: The antigen is undetermined.

Sequences were obtained from central memory CD4+ T cells from blood. This chain uses TRBV11-1 with TRBJ1-2; TRBD1 aligns across 7 bases. This receptor was identified in a young woman with type 1 diabetes. The CDR3 loop reads CASSPAGGYGGYTF. The CDR3, as DNA: TGTGCCAGCAGCCCCGCAGGGGGATATGGGGGCTACACCTTC.